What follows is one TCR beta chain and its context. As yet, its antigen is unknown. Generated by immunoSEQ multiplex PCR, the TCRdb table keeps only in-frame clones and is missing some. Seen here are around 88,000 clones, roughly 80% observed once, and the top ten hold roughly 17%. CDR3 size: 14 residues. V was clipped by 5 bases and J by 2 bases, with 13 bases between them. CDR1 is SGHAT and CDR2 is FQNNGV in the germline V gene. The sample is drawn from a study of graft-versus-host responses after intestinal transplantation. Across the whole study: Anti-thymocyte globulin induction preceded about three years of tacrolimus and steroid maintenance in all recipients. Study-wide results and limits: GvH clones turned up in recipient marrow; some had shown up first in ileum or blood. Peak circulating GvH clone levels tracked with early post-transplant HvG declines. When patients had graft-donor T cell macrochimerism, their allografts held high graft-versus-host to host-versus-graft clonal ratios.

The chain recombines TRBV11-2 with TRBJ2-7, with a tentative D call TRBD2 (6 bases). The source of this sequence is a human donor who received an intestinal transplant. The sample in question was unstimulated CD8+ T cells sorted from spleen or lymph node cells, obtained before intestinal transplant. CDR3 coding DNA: TGTGCCAGCAGCGGGAGGCTCAGACCCTACGAGCAGTACTTC. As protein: CASSGRLRPYEQYF.